This T cell receptor beta chain was identified in a study of blood T cell repertoires in COVID-19. Germline CDR1 is KGHSH and CDR2 is LQKENI. The CDR3 is 12 amino acids. V lost 2 bases, J lost 4 bases, and 6 bases lay in between. The data were produced by immunoSEQ multiplex PCR, yet TCRdb's version contains in-frame clones alone and is incomplete. The table lists approximately 81,000 clones, around 89% of them singletons. The sample was peripheral blood. The V call is TRBV18, the J call TRBJ2-7, with TRBD1 as a possible D gene (6 bases). This clonotype was sampled from a man in his 70s with active or convalescent COVID-19. The DNA for the CDR3 is TGTGCCAGCTCACCAACAGGGTACGAGCAGTACTTC. This sequence encodes CASSPTGYEQYF.